The TCR beta chain under discussion was sequenced for a study of CD8 T cells in Susac syndrome (dated by TCRdb to about 2019). Looking at the study overall: Repertoire sequencing was used to test whether CD8+ T cell activation and differentiation in Susac syndrome was antigen driven.

General conclusions and limits of the study: The TCR sequencing and HLA analysis was acknowledged to have included a relatively small number of individuals.

High-throughput TCR beta sequencing profiled peripheral blood CD8+ and CD4+ T cells from healthy donors, Susac syndrome patients and multiple sclerosis patients. Treatment-naive patients with stable or active relapsing-remitting disease fulfilling revised McDonald criteria were used as multiple sclerosis controls. Bulk CD8+ and CD4+ T cells were purified by magnetic negative isolation, while CD8+ TEMRA cells were enriched using FACS. Blood was collected in EDTA tubes and processed within 24 hours, with PBMCs isolated through density gradient centrifugation. PBMCs intended for TCR sequencing were cryopreserved in liquid nitrogen and thawed later in a water bath at 37 degrees C. The sorted or isolated CD4+, CD8+ and CD8+ TEMRA cells had a purity of 90% or higher. The germline V gene yields MNHNS for CDR1 and SASEGT for CDR2. The CDR3 runs 15 amino acids, cysteine and phenylalanine included. The read is trimmed to its CDR3 DNA, 45 bases read in frame from base 1. V gives up 6 bases and J gives up 10 bases, and the segment between their germline ends measures 19 bases.

A word on this clonotype: Its antigen is still unknown. No quality values exist for individual bases; no much larger clone is one base distant.

RNA was extracted using the RNeasy kit, and about 0.45 to 1 ug of the RNA was reverse transcribed with random hexamers. TCR beta CDR3 regions were amplified with the immunoSEQ multiplex PCR assay covering 54 Vbeta and 13 Jbeta segments. PCR amplification bias was corrected by using a synthetic template baseline for primer optimization and computational correction. The paper's data handling went like this. Only productive sequences were kept, with reads annotated to V, D and J genes according to IMGT and analyzed in immunoSEQ Analyzer. Clonality was calculated as one minus the Shannon entropy normalized by log2 of the number of productive unique sequences. For each patient and control, public and private clones were evaluated among the 100 most prevalent clones. Clones were defined as Susac-specific when absent from the healthy and MS cohorts, from 1,000 to 1,100 published viral clones and from other ImmuneACCESS disease sequences. TCRdb redid the processing of the public reads, applying fastp at Q25 and MiXCR, and retained in-frame beta chains. When rows share a CDR3 protein, they turn into one entry using the most common DNA and genes. TCRdb assigned the V and J calls; the authors' analysis was not used. This sample gives about 300,000 distinct CDR3 sequences in total; roughly nine tenths of them show up just once. The leading ten clones occupy less than 0.08% of the sample.

The material sequenced was CD4+ T cells from PBMCs. This receptor was obtained from a human donor with multiple sclerosis. The chain is made from TRBV6-1 and TRBJ1-6, and perhaps TRBD1 as D gene, on 6 matching bases. The nucleotides are TGTGCCAGCAGCCCCGGGACACTGCGGGGATCACCCCTCCACTTT. It is translated as CASSPGTLRGSPLHF.